This record covers a single T cell receptor beta chain. Its antigen specificity is not known. It has no much larger one-base neighbor in the sample; base qualities were not kept. This sample stems from a study of blood T cells in healthy people across ages (dated by TCRdb to the mid-2010s). Looking at the study overall: In model experiments, template switching captured about one uniquely barcoded TCR beta cDNA molecule for every two T cells. Using deep sequencing normalized with unique cDNA molecular identifiers, the study measured how TCR beta repertoire diversity changes with age. The donors were divided into four age groups: young (average roughly 17 years), middle-aged (under 40), aged (62) and long-lived (nearly 85). To avoid experimental bias, donors of different ages were randomly spread across the sequencing lanes. For two donors (one aged 18 to 30 and one aged 80 or older), the study analyzed two additional independent replicas of 1 million unique cDNA reads from the same blood draw. Paper-wide results and their limitations: Conclusive comparison of naive and antigen-experienced compartments was prevented by the profiling of bulk unsorted PBMCs. Estimates of total diversity from one million sequenced T cells were regarded as lower bounds and underestimates. Donor CMV infection status was unknown, potentially confounding age-related changes in expanded clonotypes. Observed TCR beta diversity per million T cells fell roughly linearly with age, and a significant reduction was already apparent by age about 36. Compared with the aged group, the long-lived group had more naive CD4+ T cells, fewer expanded clones and increased TCR diversity, a pattern suggesting age selection. Observed TCR beta diversity correlated strongly with the percentage of naive T cells measured by flow cytometry.

Systemically healthy Caucasian individuals from Russia, around 39 in total and aged about 6 to 100 years, were included as donors. Around 10 milliliters of peripheral blood were collected from each donor into EDTA-treated Vacutainer tubes. Ficoll-Paque density-gradient centrifugation was used to isolate PBMCs, with at least 6.5 million per sample. Total RNA, at least 6 micrograms per sample, was extracted from PBMCs with Trizol reagent. For every donor, flow cytometry on a PBMC aliquot measured the percentage of naive CD45RAhigh/CD27high T cells. Library preparation used 5' RACE. Sequencing relied on an Illumina HiSeq 2500. The second PCR ran for about 7 to 11 cycles and used a J-beta primer mix along with a sample-barcoded 5' primer. A template-switch 5' adaptor carrying 12 random nucleotides introduced a unique molecular identifier onto each TCR beta cDNA molecule. Each sample yielded at least 2.5 million CDR3-containing paired-end reads. All of the RNA was converted into first-strand cDNA using the Mint cDNA synthesis kit, with a TRBC-specific oligonucleotide serving as the primer. All cDNA was treated with uracil-DNA glycosylase and then went through a first 18-cycle PCR with the universal primers M1SS and BC2_uni_R. In the authors' own workflow: Normalization of each sample was performed by random selection of 1 million high-quality reads, each carrying a distinct molecular identifier. Instead of being binned into consensus sequences, reads that shared molecular identifiers were thrown out. MiTCR, with a Q25 quality threshold and the strictest error-elimination algorithm, was used for CDR3 identification, clonotype clustering and error correction. A nonparametric unseen species model with Euler transformation was used to estimate lower-bound total TCR beta diversity. The raw public reads went through TCRdb reprocessing: fastp at Q25, MiXCR clone calling, in-frame beta chains kept. Rows with a matching CDR3 protein are joined into one entry that keeps the most common DNA and genes. The V and J calls follow TCRdb's processing rather than the paper's. The sample table lists 1.5 million to 2 million distinct CDR3 sequences, roughly 28% of them with a count of one. About 8% of the sample comes from the top ten.

Via the germline V gene, CDR1 is SGHRS and CDR2 YFSETQ. The CDR3 goes from the cysteine to the phenylalanine over 13 residues. Solely the CDR3 DNA is kept, with 39 bases framed from the first base. Sequencing was carried out using blood. The sequence is built from TRBV5-1 and TRBJ2-4, with the D segment identity uncertain. Judging by the DNA end, TRBJ2-5 fits better; the J call may be wrong. The receptor was isolated from a woman aged 25 to 39 in good health. CDR3 loop: CASSLPFEETQYF. The DNA is TGCGCCAGCAGCTTGCCTTTTGAGGAGACCCAGTACTTC.